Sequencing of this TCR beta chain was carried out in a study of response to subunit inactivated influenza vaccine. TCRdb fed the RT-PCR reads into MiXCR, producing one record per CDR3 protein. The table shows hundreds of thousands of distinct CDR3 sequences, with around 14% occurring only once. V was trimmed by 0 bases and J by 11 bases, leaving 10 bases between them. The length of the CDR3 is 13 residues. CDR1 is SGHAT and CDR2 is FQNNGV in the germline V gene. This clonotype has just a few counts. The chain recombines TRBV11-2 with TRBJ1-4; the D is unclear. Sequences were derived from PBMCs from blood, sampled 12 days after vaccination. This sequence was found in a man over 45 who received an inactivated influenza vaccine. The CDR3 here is CASSLDRRGKLFF. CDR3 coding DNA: TGTGCCAGCAGCTTAGATCGACGAGGCAAACTGTTTTTT.